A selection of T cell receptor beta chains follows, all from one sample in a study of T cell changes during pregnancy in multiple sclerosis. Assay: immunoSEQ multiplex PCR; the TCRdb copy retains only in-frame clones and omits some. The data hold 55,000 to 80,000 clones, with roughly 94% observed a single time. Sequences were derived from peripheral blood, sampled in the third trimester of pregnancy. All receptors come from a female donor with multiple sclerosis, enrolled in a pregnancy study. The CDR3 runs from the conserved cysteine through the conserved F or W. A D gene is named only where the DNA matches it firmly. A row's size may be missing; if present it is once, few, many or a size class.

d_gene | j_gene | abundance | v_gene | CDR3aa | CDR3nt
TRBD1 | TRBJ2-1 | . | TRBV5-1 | CASSFGTGIRNEQFF | TGCGCCAGCAGCTTCGGGACAGGCATTAGGAATGAGCAGTTCTTC
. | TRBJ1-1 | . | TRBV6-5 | CASTYGGNTEAFF | TGTGCCAGCACCTACGGGGGGAACACTGAAGCTTTCTTT
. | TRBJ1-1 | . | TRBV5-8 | CASREIQGNTEAFF | TGTGCCAGCAGGGAAATACAGGGGAACACTGAAGCTTTCTTT
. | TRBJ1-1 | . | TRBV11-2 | CASSSGLLQEAFF | TGTGCCAGCAGCTCGGGACTCTTACAGGAAGCTTTCTTT
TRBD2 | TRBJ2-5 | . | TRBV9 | CASSVAQRGSQETQYF | TGTGCCAGCAGCGTAGCCCAGCGGGGCAGCCAAGAGACCCAGTACTTC
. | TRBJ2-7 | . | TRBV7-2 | CASSLLHREAYEQYF | TGTGCCAGCAGCTTACTTCACAGGGAAGCCTACGAGCAGTACTTC
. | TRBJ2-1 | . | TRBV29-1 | CSVREPHEQFF | TGCAGCGTCCGGGAGCCCCATGAGCAGTTCTTC
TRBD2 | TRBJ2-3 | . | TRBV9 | CASSVDRRRGWQYF | TGTGCCAGCAGCGTAGACCGTAGGCGGGGGTGGCAGTATTTT
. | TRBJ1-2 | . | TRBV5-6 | CASSFPGTNNYGYTF | TGTGCCAGCAGCTTCCCCGGGACAAATAACTATGGCTACACCTTC
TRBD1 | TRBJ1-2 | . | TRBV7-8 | CASSLGQGEGGYTF | TGTGCCAGCAGCTTGGGACAGGGGGAGGGTGGCTACACCTTC
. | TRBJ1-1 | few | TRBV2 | CASSVQGPRLAEAFF | TGTGCCAGCAGTGTGCAGGGGCCGCGTTTAGCTGAAGCTTTCTTT
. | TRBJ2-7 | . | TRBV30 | CAHGLGRTYEQYF | TGTGCCCACGGATTGGGGCGGACCTACGAGCAGTACTTC
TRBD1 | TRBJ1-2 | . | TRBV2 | CAIRTGANYGYTF | TGTGCCATCCGGACAGGGGCTAACTATGGCTACACCTTC
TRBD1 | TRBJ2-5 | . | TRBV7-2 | CASSVRGMETQYF | TGTGCCAGCAGCGTCAGGGGGATGGAGACCCAGTACTTC
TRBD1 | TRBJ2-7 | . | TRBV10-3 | CAFSAGTGFNEQYF | TGTGCCTTTTCCGCCGGGACAGGGTTCAACGAGCAGTACTTC
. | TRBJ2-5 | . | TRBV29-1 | CSVKMRIETQYF | TGCAGCGTCAAAATGAGGATAGAGACCCAGTACTTC
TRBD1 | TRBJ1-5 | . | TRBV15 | CATSGRTGVSQPQHF | TGTGCCACCAGCGGTCGGACAGGGGTTAGCCAGCCCCAGCATTTT
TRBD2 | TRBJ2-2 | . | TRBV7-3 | CASSPPGGRNTGELFF | TGTGCCAGCAGCCCTCCGGGGGGGCGGAACACCGGGGAGCTGTTTTTT
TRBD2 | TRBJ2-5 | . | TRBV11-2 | CASSLVGGLPETQYF | TGTGCCAGCAGCTTAGTGGGGGGGTTACCAGAGACCCAGTACTTC
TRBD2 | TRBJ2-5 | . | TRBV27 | CASSSGLASQTQYF | TGTGCCAGCAGTTCGGGACTAGCGTCCCAGACCCAGTACTTC